This TCR beta chain stems from a study of control samples from healthy donors and cancer patients. Germline assignment: CDR1 SQVTM and CDR2 ANQGSEA. The CDR3 spans 12 residues. Trimming cost V 2 bases and J 4 bases, with 8 bases left between them. TCRdb keeps only in-frame clones here, not all; method: immunoSEQ multiplex PCR. The sample includes 89,000 or so clones, over 75% of them seen just once. Material: blood. The V and J genes are TRBV29-1 and TRBJ1-2; D might be TRBD1 (5 bases). The receptor's source is a man between 50 and 59 years old in good health. In nucleotides, the CDR3 is TGCAGCGTTGAATGGCAGGGCTATGGCTACACCTTC. As protein: CSVEWQGYGYTF.